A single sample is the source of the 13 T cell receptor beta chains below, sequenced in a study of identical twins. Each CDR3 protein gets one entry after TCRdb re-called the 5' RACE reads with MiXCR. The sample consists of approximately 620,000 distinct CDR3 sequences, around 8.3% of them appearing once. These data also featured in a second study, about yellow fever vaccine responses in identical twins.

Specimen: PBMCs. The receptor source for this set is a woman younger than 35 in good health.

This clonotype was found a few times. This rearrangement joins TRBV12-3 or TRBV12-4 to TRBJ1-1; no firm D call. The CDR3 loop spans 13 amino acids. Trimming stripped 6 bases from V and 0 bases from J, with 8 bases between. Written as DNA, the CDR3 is TGTGCCAGCAGGGGTTCGTTGAACACTGAAGCTTTCTTT. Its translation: CASRGSLNTEAFF.

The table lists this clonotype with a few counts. The CDR3 bases are TGTGCCAGCAGCTTAAGGACGGTGGAGTACTTC. It translates to CASSLRTVEYF. The chain recombines TRBV11-3 with TRBJ2-7, with unresolved D. Germline CDR1 SGHNT, CDR2 YENEEA. This CDR3 is built from 11 residues. Trimming took off 2 bases at V and 11 bases at J, with 10 bases between the two ends.

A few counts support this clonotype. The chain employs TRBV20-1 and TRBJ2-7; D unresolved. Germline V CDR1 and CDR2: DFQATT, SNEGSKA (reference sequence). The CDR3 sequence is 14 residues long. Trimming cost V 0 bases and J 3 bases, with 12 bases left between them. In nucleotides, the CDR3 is TGCAGTGCTAGAGATCAGAGAGAGATCTACGAGCAGTACTTC. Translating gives CSARDQREIYEQYF.

CDR3 region: CASSTGSSRETQYF. CDR3 in DNA: TGTGCCAGCAGTACCGGGAGCTCGCGAGAGACCCAGTACTTC. The chain links TRBV6-1 to TRBJ2-5; TRBD2 is a possible D gene (6 bases). This CDR3 has 14 residues. Germline CDR1 MNHNS, CDR2 SASEGT. V was clipped by 5 bases and J by 4 bases, with 14 bases between them.

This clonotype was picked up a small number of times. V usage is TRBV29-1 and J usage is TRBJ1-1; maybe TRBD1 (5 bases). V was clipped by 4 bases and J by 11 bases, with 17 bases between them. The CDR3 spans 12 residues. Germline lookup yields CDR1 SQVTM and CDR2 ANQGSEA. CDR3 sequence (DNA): TGCAGCGTTGTGGAGGGGCGGGGGGAGGCTTTCTTT. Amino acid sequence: CSVVEGRGEAFF.

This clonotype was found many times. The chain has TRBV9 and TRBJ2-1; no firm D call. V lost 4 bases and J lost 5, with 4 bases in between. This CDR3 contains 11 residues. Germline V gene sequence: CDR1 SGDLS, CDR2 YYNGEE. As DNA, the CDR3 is TGTGCCAGCAGCAGAGACAATGAGCAGTTCTTC. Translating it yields CASSRDNEQFF.

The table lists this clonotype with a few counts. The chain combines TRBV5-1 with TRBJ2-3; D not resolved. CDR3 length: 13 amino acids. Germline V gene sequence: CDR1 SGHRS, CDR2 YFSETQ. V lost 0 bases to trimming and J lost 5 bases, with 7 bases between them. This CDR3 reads CASSLVALDTQYF. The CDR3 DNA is TGCGCCAGCAGCTTGGTCGCTCTAGATACGCAGTATTTT.

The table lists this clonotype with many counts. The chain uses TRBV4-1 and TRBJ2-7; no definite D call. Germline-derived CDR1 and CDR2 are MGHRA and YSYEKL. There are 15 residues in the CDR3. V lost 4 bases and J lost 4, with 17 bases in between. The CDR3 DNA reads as TGCGCCAGCAGCCCGTACACGGCCGTAGAATACGAGCAGTACTTC. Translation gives CASSPYTAVEYEQYF.

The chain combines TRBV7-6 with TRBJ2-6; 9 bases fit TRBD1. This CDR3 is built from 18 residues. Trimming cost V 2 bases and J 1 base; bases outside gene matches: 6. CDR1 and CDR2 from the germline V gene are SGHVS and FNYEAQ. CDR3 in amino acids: CASSLIPQGASGANVLTF. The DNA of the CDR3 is TGTGCCAGCAGCTTAATCCCACAGGGGGCTTCTGGGGCCAACGTCCTGACTTTC.

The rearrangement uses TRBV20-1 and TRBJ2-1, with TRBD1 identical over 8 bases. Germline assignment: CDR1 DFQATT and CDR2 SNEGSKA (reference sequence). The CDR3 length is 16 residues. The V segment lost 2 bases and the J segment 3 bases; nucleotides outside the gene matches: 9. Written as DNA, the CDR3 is TGCAGTGCTAGACCTAAGGACAGGGTCAGCTACAATGAGCAGTTCTTC. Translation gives CSARPKDRVSYNEQFF.

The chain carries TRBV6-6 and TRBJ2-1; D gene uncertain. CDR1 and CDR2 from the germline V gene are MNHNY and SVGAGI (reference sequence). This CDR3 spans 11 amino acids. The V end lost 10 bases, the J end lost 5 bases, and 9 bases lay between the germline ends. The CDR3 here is CATNRDNEQFF. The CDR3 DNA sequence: TGTGCCACCAACCGAGACAATGAGCAGTTCTTC.

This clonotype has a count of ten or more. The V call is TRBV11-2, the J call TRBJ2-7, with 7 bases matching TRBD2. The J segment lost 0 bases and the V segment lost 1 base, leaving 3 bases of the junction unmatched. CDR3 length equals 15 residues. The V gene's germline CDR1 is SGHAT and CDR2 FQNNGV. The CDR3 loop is CASSLVAGDSYEQYF. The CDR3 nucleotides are TGTGCCAGCAGCTTAGTGGCGGGGGACTCCTACGAGCAGTACTTC.

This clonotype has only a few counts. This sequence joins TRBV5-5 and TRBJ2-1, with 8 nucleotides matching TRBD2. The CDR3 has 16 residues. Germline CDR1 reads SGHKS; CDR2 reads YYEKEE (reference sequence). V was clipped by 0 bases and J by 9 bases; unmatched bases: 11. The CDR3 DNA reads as TGTGCCAGCAGCTTGGCGGTATTAGCGGGATCGGGTGAGCAGTTCTTC. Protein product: CASSLAVLAGSGEQFF.